These 25 T cell receptor beta chains were sequenced from one sample in a study of blood T cell repertoires in COVID-19. Libraries were prepared by immunoSEQ multiplex PCR; TCRdb keeps only in-frame clonotypes and omits some of them. This table has under 150,000 clones, roughly 81% appearing once. The sequencing input was peripheral blood. The receptor set was obtained from a woman aged 50 to 60 with active or convalescent COVID-19.

The chain carries TRBV7-2 and TRBJ2-3, with D uncertain. V was trimmed by 5 bases and J by 10 bases, leaving 22 bases between them. Looked up from germline, CDR1 is SGHTA and CDR2 is FQGNSA. The CDR3 contains 15 residues. The CDR3 nucleotides are TGTGCCAGCAGCACCTCCGGGTCCCTCCCCTTGGCGCAGTATTTT. Its protein product is CASSTSGSLPLAQYF. Full variable domain (missing parts from reference TRBV7-2 and TRBJ2-3): GAGVSQSPSNKVTEKGKDVELRCDPISGHTALYWYRQSLGQGLEFLIYFQGNSAPDKSGLPSDRFSAERTGGSVSTLTIQRTQQEDSAVYLCASSTSGSLPLAQYFGPGTRLTVL.

The chain recombines TRBV9 with TRBJ2-3; D perhaps matches TRBD1 (5 bases). Germline V gene data show CDR1 as SGDLS and CDR2 as YYNGEE. The CDR3 length is 18 residues. V gave up 4 bases and J gave up 3 bases, with 24 bases separating them. CDR3 in amino acids: CASSPRPPVQGRTDTQYF. DNA for the CDR3: TGTGCCAGCAGCCCACGCCCCCCTGTGCAGGGTAGGACAGATACGCAGTATTTT.

This sequence joins TRBV6-6 and TRBJ1-1; D not resolved. The CDR3 spans 15 residues. Germline V gives CDR1 MNHNY, CDR2 SVGAGI (reference sequence). V was cut by 0 bases and J by 0 bases, with 8 bases left in between. The CDR3 nucleotides are TGTGCCAGCAGTTACTCGCCAGGTTTGAACACTGAAGCTTTCTTT. It specifies CASSYSPGLNTEAFF.

V and J are TRBV24-1 and TRBJ1-1; D is unclear. Germline CDR1 KGHDR, CDR2 SFDVKD. V was clipped by 5 bases and J by 9 bases, with 12 bases between them. This CDR3 comprises 12 residues. The CDR3 DNA is TGTGCCACCAGTGGAATCACGGGGAAAGCTTTCTTT. As protein: CATSGITGKAFF.

V usage is TRBV19 and J usage is TRBJ1-3; the D is unclear. V dropped 7 bases and J dropped 0 bases, with 13 bases sitting between them. The germline gives CDR1 LNHDA, CDR2 SQIVND (reference sequence). This CDR3 has 15 amino acids. The CDR3: CASIPAGNSGNTIYF. CDR3 DNA: TGTGCCAGTATCCCGGCGGGGAACTCTGGAAACACCATATATTTT.

V gene TRBV6-2 or TRBV6-3 combines with J gene TRBJ1-5; 7 nucleotides line up with TRBD1. Germline loops: CDR1 MNHEY, CDR2 SVGEGT. CDR3 length: 14 amino acids. V was pared by 5 bases and J by 2 bases, with 3 bases of the junction left unmatched. The DNA of the CDR3 is TGTGCCAGCAGTCCGACAGGGCGCAATCAGCCCCAGCATTTT. The encoded protein is CASSPTGRNQPQHF.

The table lists this clone with a few counts. The CDR3 DNA reads as TGTGCCAGCAGCTTAGGGGGCGGCGGGAGCTTAGGGGAGCAGTTCTTC. Translating it yields CASSLGGGGSLGEQFF. The chain is built from TRBV7-8 and TRBJ2-1; 7 bases are shared with TRBD2. Losses at the gene ends were 1 base for V and 10 bases for J; bases not matched to a gene: 13. Germline values: CDR1 SGHVS, CDR2 FQNEAQ. CDR3 length equals 16 residues.

V gene TRBV27 combines with J gene TRBJ2-1; 8 nucleotides align to TRBD1. CDR1 MNHEY and CDR2 SMNVEV come from the germline V gene (reference sequence). CDR3 size: 16 residues. J was trimmed by 1 base and V by 7 bases; bases with no gene match: 9. The CDR3 DNA follows: TGTGCCAGCATACCCCAAGACAGGGGATCCTACAATGAGCAGTTCTTC. Translation gives CASIPQDRGSYNEQFF.

The chain employs TRBV30 and TRBJ1-1; 7 bases map to TRBD1. The CDR3 totals 14 residues. Germline loops: CDR1 GTSNPN, CDR2 SVGIG (reference sequence). Trimming at V came to 1 base and at J to 6 bases, leaving 8 bases not matched to a gene. The CDR3 spells CAWSALTGAAEAFF. The CDR3 DNA reads TGTGCCTGGAGTGCCTTAACAGGGGCCGCTGAAGCTTTCTTT.

This clone was counted a few times. CDR3 in amino acids: CASSLARRLAGTLNNEQFF. The CDR3 coding sequence is TGTGCCAGCAGCTTGGCCCGCCGACTAGCGGGCACCCTGAACAATGAGCAGTTCTTC. The chain joins TRBV5-4 to TRBJ2-1; 10 bases line up with TRBD2. The CDR3 consists of 19 residues. Unmatched junction bases numbered 14, after V lost 0 bases and J lost 5 bases. Germline CDR1 reads SGHNT; CDR2 reads YYREEE (reference sequence).

This clone was recorded a few times. The chain has TRBV19 and TRBJ1-3, with 8 positions matching TRBD1. V was clipped by 4 bases and J by 6 bases; unmatched bases: 5. The CDR3 runs 14 residues. Germline V gene lookup returns CDR1 LNHDA and CDR2 SQIVND (reference sequence). The CDR3 reads CASSTGQVTNTIYF. CDR3 DNA sequence: TGTGCCAGTAGTACGGGACAGGTGACAAACACCATATATTTT.

This clone was seen a single time. The chain carries TRBV4-3 and TRBJ2-2; D unclear. Trimming stripped 0 bases from V and 4 bases from J, with 9 bases between. The germline V gene encodes CDR1 LGHNA and CDR2 YSLEER. This CDR3 comprises 15 residues. The CDR3 DNA sequence: TGCGCCAGCAGCCAAGAAGTGGCCTCCACCGGGGAGCTGTTTTTT. Its protein is CASSQEVASTGELFF.

The rearrangement links TRBV3-1 (or the pseudogene TRBV3-2) to TRBJ2-7, with 8 bases fitting TRBD2. The CDR3 is 15 residues long. After removal of 4 bases from V and 8 bases from J, the junction contained 13 bases not matched to a gene. CDR1 and CDR2 from the germline V gene are LGHDT and YNNKEL (reference sequence). The CDR3 bases are TGTGCCAGCAGCCCCCGGGTCGGTTTAGCGGGAAAGCAGTACTTC. Translating it yields CASSPRVGLAGKQYF.

Here the CDR3 DNA reads TGTGCCAGCAGTTCAGTGGGGACTAGCGGACATGAGCAGTTCTTC. As protein: CASSSVGTSGHEQFF. This chain connects TRBV28 to TRBJ2-1, with 11 positions matching TRBD2. V lost 4 bases and J lost 8; bases outside the gene matches: 7. CDR3 length equals 15 residues. Germline V gene lookup returns CDR1 MDHEN and CDR2 SYDVKM.

J is TRBJ1-2 and V is TRBV2; no clear D gene. The CDR3 runs 12 residues. V was cut by 7 bases and J by 5 bases, with 11 bases left in between. Germline V lookup: CDR1 SNHLY, CDR2 FYNNEI. The CDR3 spells CASMSLRYGYTF. The CDR3 DNA sequence: TGTGCCAGCATGTCCCTGCGGTATGGCTACACCTTC.

V is TRBV9 and J is TRBJ1-3; a possible D gene is TRBD1 (5 bases). Deletions cut 0 bases from V and 2 bases from J, with 12 bases between. The CDR3 consists of 16 residues. Germline CDR1 is SGDLS and CDR2 is YYNGEE. The CDR3 region is CASSVGIAGTGNTIYF. CDR3 DNA: TGTGCCAGCAGCGTAGGGATCGCAGGGACTGGAAACACCATATATTTT.

The chain employs TRBV11-3 and TRBJ2-2; weak D call: TRBD2 (5 bases). V was shortened by 1 base and J by 1 base, with 7 bases between the two germline ends. CDR1 is SGHNT and CDR2 is YENEEA in the germline V gene. The length of the CDR3 is 15 residues. The CDR3 DNA reads TGTGCCAGCAGCTTAGGAGGGTTGAACACCGGGGAGCTGTTTTTT. It encodes CASSLGGLNTGELFF.

The rearrangement links TRBV18 to TRBJ2-7, with 12 bases fitting TRBD2. Germline assignment: CDR1 KGHSH and CDR2 LQKENI. CDR3 length: 16 residues. V shed 3 bases, J shed 1 base, and the junction held 4 bases outside the gene matches. The CDR3 region has the DNA TGTGCCAGCTCACCCCGACTAGCGGGGGAGTCCTACGAGCAGTACTTC. As protein: CASSPRLAGESYEQYF.

This clone was detected a few times. The chain has TRBV27 and TRBJ1-1, with no clear D. The V gene's germline CDR1 is MNHEY and CDR2 SMNVEV (reference sequence). V gave up 6 bases and J gave up 1 base, with 9 bases separating them. The CDR3 length is 13 residues. CDR3 coding DNA: TGTGCCAGCAGAAGGGAGGGGAACACTGAAGCTTTCTTT. Residues: CASRREGNTEAFF.

CDR3 sequence reads: CASKPGLAVDTQYF. In DNA form, the CDR3 reads TGTGCCAGCAAGCCGGGACTAGCGGTGGATACGCAGTATTTT. The chain uses TRBV6-6 and TRBJ2-3, with 11 nucleotides matching TRBD2. Germline CDR1 is MNHNY and CDR2 is SVGAGI (reference sequence). V was clipped by 7 bases and J by 6 bases; unmatched bases: 6. The length of the CDR3 is 14 residues.

This clone was counted only a few times. The CDR3 coding sequence is TGCGCCAGCAGCCAAGATAAGGGGGGGGTCTATGGCTACACCTTC. Translated: CASSQDKGGVYGYTF. The rearrangement uses TRBV4-3 and TRBJ1-2; possible D gene TRBD1, 6 bases. V was trimmed by 0 bases and J by 4 bases, leaving 12 bases between them. In germline, CDR1 is LGHNA, CDR2 YSLEER. CDR3 length: 15 residues.

The chain combines TRBV19 with TRBJ2-2; D is unclear. Trimming left V 1 base short and J 5 bases short, with 11 bases between. The germline CDR1 and CDR2 sequences are LNHDA and SQIVND (reference sequence). This CDR3 region has 15 residues. CDR3 protein: CASSIGGLRTGELFF. CDR3 sequence (DNA): TGTGCCAGTAGTATAGGTGGTCTACGAACCGGGGAGCTGTTTTTT.

This chain links TRBV7-8 with TRBJ1-6, with D perhaps matching TRBD1 (6 bases). This CDR3 comprises 14 residues. The V gene lost 5 bases and the J gene lost 10 bases, with 15 bases spanning the gap. Per the germline V gene, CDR1 is SGHVS and CDR2 is FQNEAQ. CDR3 nucleotide sequence: TGTGCCAGCAGCGCCACAGGGTTTAACTCACCCCTCCACTTT. It codes for CASSATGFNSPLHF.

This rearrangement joins TRBV2 to TRBJ1-1; 7 bases agree with TRBD1. After removal of 6 bases from V and 4 bases from J, the junction contained 11 bases not matched to a gene. Germline V lookup: CDR1 SNHLY, CDR2 FYNNEI. This CDR3 is built from 15 residues. The CDR3 coding sequence is TGTGCCAGCAGGATAGGGGGCCCAGTAAGCACTGAAGCTTTCTTT. Translation: CASRIGGPVSTEAFF.

The chain couples TRBV24-1 to TRBJ2-1; 8 bases line up with TRBD1. The junction had 10 bases not matched to a gene; V was cut back by 4 bases and J by 0 bases. The CDR3 is made up of 18 amino acids. Germline loops: CDR1 KGHDR, CDR2 SFDVKD. CDR3 region: CATSEARGQGSSYNEQFF. The CDR3 region has the DNA TGTGCCACCAGTGAAGCCCGCGGACAGGGAAGCTCCTACAATGAGCAGTTCTTC.